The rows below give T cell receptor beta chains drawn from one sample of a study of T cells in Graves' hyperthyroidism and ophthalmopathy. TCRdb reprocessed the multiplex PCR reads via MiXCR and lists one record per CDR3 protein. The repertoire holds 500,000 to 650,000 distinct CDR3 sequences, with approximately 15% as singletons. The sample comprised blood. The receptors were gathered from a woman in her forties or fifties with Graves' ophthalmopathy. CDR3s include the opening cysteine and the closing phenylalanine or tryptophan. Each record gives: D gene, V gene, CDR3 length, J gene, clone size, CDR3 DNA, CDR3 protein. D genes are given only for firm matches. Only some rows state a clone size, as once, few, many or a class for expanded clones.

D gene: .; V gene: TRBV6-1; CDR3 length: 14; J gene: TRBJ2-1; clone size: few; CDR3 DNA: TGTGCCAGCACCGCCGGGCTAGCCTACAATGAGCAGTTCTTC; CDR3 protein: CASTAGLAYNEQFF
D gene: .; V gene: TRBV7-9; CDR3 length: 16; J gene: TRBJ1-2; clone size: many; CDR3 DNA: TGTGCCAGCAGCATTGGGGGAGATAATCGTGTCTATGGCTACACCTTC; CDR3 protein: CASSIGGDNRVYGYTF
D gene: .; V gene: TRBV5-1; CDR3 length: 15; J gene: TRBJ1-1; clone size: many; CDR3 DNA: TGCGCCAGCAGCTTGGGTCGGGGACCGAACACTGAAGCTTTCTTT; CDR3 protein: CASSLGRGPNTEAFF
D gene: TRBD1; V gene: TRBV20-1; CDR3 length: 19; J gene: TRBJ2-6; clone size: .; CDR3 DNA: TGCAGTGCTAGAGATCAGCGGACAGGGCCCGCCTCTGGGGCCAACGTCCTGACTTTC; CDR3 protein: CSARDQRTGPASGANVLTF
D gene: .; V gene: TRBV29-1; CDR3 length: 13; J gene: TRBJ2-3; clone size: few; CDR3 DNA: TGCAGCGTTGAAGTTGGGGGCACAGATACGCAGTATTTT; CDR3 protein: CSVEVGGTDTQYF
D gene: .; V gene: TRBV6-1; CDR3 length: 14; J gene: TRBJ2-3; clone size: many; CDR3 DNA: TGTGCCAGCAGTTACGGGGGACGCACAGATACGCAGTATTTT; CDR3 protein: CASSYGGRTDTQYF
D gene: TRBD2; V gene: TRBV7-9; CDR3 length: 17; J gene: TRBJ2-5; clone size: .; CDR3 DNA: TGTGCCAGCAGCTTAGCGCGTGGTAGCGGGATACAAGAGACCCAGTACTTC; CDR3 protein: CASSLARGSGIQETQYF
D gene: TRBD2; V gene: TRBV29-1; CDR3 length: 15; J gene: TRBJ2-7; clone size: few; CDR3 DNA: TGCAGCGGGACTAGCGGACCTAAAGAGCTGTACGAGCAGTACTTC; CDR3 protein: CSGTSGPKELYEQYF
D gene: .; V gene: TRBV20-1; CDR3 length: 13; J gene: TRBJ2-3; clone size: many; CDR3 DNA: TGCAGTGCTAGAACCGCAGGGACAGATACGCAGTATTTT; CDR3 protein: CSARTAGTDTQYF
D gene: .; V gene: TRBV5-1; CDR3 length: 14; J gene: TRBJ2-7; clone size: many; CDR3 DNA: TGCGCCAGCAGTTTACAGCCTCTACTCTACGAGCAGTACTTC; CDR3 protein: CASSLQPLLYEQYF
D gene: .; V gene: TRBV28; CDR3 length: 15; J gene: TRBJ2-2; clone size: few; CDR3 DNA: TGTGCCAGCAGTACTCCAGGGTTGAACACCGGGGAGCTGTTTTTT; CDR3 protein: CASSTPGLNTGELFF